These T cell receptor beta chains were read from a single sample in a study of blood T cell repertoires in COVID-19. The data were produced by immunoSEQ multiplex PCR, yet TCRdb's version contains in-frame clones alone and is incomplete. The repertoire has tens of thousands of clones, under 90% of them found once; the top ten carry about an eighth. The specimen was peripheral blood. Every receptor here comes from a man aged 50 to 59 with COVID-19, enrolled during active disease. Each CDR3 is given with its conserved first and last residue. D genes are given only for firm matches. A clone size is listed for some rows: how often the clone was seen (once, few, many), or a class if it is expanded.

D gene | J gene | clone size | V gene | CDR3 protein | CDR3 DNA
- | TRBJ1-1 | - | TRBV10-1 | CASSGGGRMNTEAFF | TGCGCCAGCAGTGGGGGGGGACGGATGAACACTGAAGCTTTCTTT
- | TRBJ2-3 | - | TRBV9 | CASSVGTRTDTQYF | TGTGCCAGCAGCGTAGGAACACGCACAGATACGCAGTATTTT
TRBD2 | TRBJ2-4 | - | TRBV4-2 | CASSQDASGGALAKNIQYF | TGTGCCAGCAGCCAAGATGCTAGCGGGGGGGCTCTAGCCAAAAACATTCAGTACTTC
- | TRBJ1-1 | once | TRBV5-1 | CASSFYQGRGTEAFF | TGCGCCAGCAGCTTCTACCAGGGGCGAGGCACTGAAGCTTTCTTT
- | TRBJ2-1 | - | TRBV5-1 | CASSLAAGSDNEQFF | TGCGCCAGCAGCTTGGCGGCAGGATCGGACAATGAGCAGTTCTTC
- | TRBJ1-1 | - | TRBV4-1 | CASSQDRAAEAFF | TGCGCCAGCAGCCAAGACAGGGCGGCTGAAGCTTTCTTT
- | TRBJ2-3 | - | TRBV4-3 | CASSQATAGLSTDTQYF | TGCGCCAGCAGCCAAGCTACAGCGGGTCTCAGCACAGATACGCAGTATTTT
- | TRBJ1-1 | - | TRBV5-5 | CASSGAGGTEAFF | TGTGCCAGCAGCGGAGCGGGGGGAACTGAAGCTTTCTTT
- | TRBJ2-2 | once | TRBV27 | CASSFREAVDTGELFF | TGTGCCAGCAGTTTCAGGGAGGCGGTCGACACCGGGGAGCTGTTTTTT
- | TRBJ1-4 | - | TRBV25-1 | CASSARPSLTLDEKLFF | TGTGCCAGCAGTGCGAGACCTAGTCTGACTCTAGATGAAAAACTGTTTTTT
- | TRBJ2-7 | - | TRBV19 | CASSIVAASSSYEQYF | TGTGCCAGTAGTATAGTAGCTGCCTCAAGCTCCTACGAGCAGTACTTC
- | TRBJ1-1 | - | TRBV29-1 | CSVDSWDTEAFF | TGCAGCGTCGACTCCTGGGACACTGAAGCTTTCTTT
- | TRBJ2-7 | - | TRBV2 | CASRMTGAYEQYF | TGTGCCAGCAGGATGACAGGAGCCTACGAGCAGTACTTC
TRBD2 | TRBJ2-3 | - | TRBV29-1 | CSSGGASTDTQYF | TGCAGCTCCGGGGGGGCCAGCACAGATACGCAGTATTTT